The next 10 T cell receptor beta chains were all read from a single sample in a study of T cell changes during pregnancy in multiple sclerosis. The assay was immunoSEQ multiplex PCR, and TCRdb's table has in-frame clones only and misses some. Found here are tens of thousands of clones, around 92% of them singletons; the top ten hold 0.15% to 0.2%. The source material was CD4+ T cells from peripheral blood mononuclear cells, sampled after pregnancy. The receptors were gathered from a female donor in good health, enrolled as a control in a pregnancy study.

The chain uses TRBV12-2 and TRBJ1-5; TRBD1 reflects the table's D call only, with no check against the DNA. TRBV12-2 is given as a pseudogene. The CDR3 runs to 17 residues. The CDR3, as DNA: TGTGCAAGTCGCTTAATACCCCCCCGGGACAGGAATCAGCCCCAGCATTTT. It codes for CASRLIPPRDRNQPQHF.

V and J are TRBV6-6 and TRBJ1-3; tentative D call: TRBD1 (6 bases). The CDR3 loop spans 14 amino acids. Germline V gene data show CDR1 as MNHNY and CDR2 as SVGAGI (reference sequence). The V end lost 6 bases, the J end lost 3 bases, and 12 bases lay between the germline ends. The DNA of the CDR3 is TGTGCCAGCAGCACAAACAGGGATGGAAACACCATATATTTT. Its protein product is CASSTNRDGNTIYF.

V and J are TRBV7-3 and TRBJ2-2, with 8 nucleotides matching TRBD1. This CDR3 is built from 18 residues. Germline CDR1 reads SGHTA; CDR2 reads FQGTGA. V lost 1 base and J lost 0; bases outside the gene matches: 7. The DNA of the CDR3 is TGTGCCAGCAGCTTAAAGGCACAGGGGGGATCGAACACCGGGGAGCTGTTTTTT. Encoded protein: CASSLKAQGGSNTGELFF.

This sequence joins TRBV11-2 and TRBJ2-1; 13 bases fit TRBD2. Trimming at V came to 2 bases and at J to 10 bases, leaving 11 bases not matched to a gene. Germline V lookup: CDR1 SGHAT, CDR2 FQNNGV. The CDR3 extends over 17 amino acids. The CDR3 here is CASSLSGTSGTSKEQFF. The CDR3 DNA follows: TGTGCCAGCAGCTTATCCGGGACTAGCGGGACATCAAAGGAGCAGTTCTTC.

The rearrangement links TRBV18 to TRBJ1-4; 7 nucleotides agree with TRBD1. J lost 8 bases, V lost 3 bases, and 3 bases had no gene match. The CDR3 contains 13 residues. From germline, CDR1 is KGHSH and CDR2 LQKENI. CDR3 sequence: CASSPGQFEKLFF. CDR3 bases: TGTGCCAGCTCACCGGGACAGTTCGAAAAACTGTTTTTT.

This clone was observed a few times. The genes are TRBV19 and TRBJ2-2, with D possibly matching TRBD2 (6 bases). V was trimmed by 7 bases and J by 3 bases, leaving 15 bases between them. Germline V CDR1 and CDR2: LNHDA, SQIVND (reference sequence). The CDR3 consists of 15 residues. CDR3 loop: CASTSMGLYTGELFF. The CDR3, as DNA: TGTGCCAGTACCTCTATGGGACTTTACACCGGGGAGCTGTTTTTT.

This chain links TRBV7-2 with TRBJ1-2; D might be TRBD1 (6 bases). V was cut by 2 bases and J by 6 bases, with 10 bases left in between. The CDR3 is 13 residues long. Looked up from germline, CDR1 is SGHTA and CDR2 is FQGNSA. CDR3: CASSLHRDDGYTF. The CDR3, as DNA: TGTGCCAGCAGCTTACACAGGGATGATGGCTACACCTTC.

The table lists this clone with a count of one. The chain recombines TRBV7-2 with TRBJ1-5; TRBD1 is a possible D gene (5 bases). CDR3 length: 14 residues. V dropped 5 bases and J dropped 12 bases, with 20 bases sitting between them. In germline, CDR1 is SGHTA, CDR2 FQGNSA. CDR3 sequence (DNA): TGTGCCAGCAGCCCGGGGGAGGGATGGCGAGGCCAGCATTTT. Translating gives CASSPGEGWRGQHF.

CDR3 nucleotides: TGTGCCAGCAGCGTAGCAGGGGCGCGGGATACGCAGTATTTT. As protein: CASSVAGARDTQYF. J is TRBJ2-3 and V is TRBV9, with D maybe TRBD1 (6 bases). The CDR3 runs 14 residues. V dropped 0 bases and J dropped 6 bases, with 11 bases sitting between them. Germline loops: CDR1 SGDLS, CDR2 YYNGEE. Full variable domain (remainder filled in from reference TRBV9 and TRBJ2-3): DSGVTQTPKHLITATGQRVTLRCSPRSGDLSVYWYQQSLDQGLQFLIQYYNGEERAKGNILERFSAQQFPDLHSELNLSSLELGDSALYFCASSVAGARDTQYFGPGTRLTVL.

The CDR3 region has the DNA TGCGCCAGCAGCGATATAGGGGGAAGTTCACCCCTCCACTTT. Encoded protein: CASSDIGGSSPLHF. This chain connects TRBV5-1 to TRBJ1-6, with a possible D match to TRBD1 (6 bases). V was shortened by 4 bases and J by 9 bases, with 14 bases between the two germline ends. From germline, CDR1 is SGHRS and CDR2 YFSETQ. The CDR3 has 14 residues.